The TCR beta chain under discussion was sequenced for a study of T cell changes during pregnancy in multiple sclerosis. The data were produced by immunoSEQ multiplex PCR, yet TCRdb's version contains in-frame clones alone and is incomplete. The sample contains tens of thousands of clones, around 93% of which appear only once. Germline V gene lookup returns CDR1 SGHTA and CDR2 FQGTGA. The CDR3 is 13 amino acids. Deletions cut 4 bases from V and 5 bases from J, with 11 bases between. Sequenced here: CD4+ T cells from peripheral blood mononuclear cells, sampled before pregnancy. The chain combines TRBV7-3 with TRBJ2-5; perhaps TRBD1 as D (5 bases). The clonotype comes from a female donor with multiple sclerosis, enrolled in a pregnancy study. The DNA of the CDR3 is TGTGCCAGCAGCTCGCAGGGCCGGGAGACCCAGTACTTC. Translated, it gives CASSSQGRETQYF. Based on the CDR3 plus reference TRBV7-3 and TRBJ2-5, the full variable domain is GAGVSQTPSNKVTEKGKYVELRCDPISGHTALYWYRQSLGQGPEFLIYFQGTGAADDSGLPNDRFFAVRPEGSVSTLKIQRTERGDSAVYLCASSSQGRETQYFGPGTRLLVL.